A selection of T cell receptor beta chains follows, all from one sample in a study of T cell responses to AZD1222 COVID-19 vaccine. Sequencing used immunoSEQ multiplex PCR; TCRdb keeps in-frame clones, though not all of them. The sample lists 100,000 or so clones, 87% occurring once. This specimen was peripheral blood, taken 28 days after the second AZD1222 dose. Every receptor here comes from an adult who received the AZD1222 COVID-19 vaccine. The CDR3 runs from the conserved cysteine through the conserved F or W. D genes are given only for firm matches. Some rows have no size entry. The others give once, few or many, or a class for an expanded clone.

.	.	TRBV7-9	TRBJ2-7	TGTGCCAGCAGCTTAGGGACAGCTACCTACGAGCAGTACTTC	CASSLGTATYEQYF
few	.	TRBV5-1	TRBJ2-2	TGCGCCAGCAGCTTACTCGGGAGTCCTTCCACCGGGGAGCTGTTTTTT	CASSLLGSPSTGELFF
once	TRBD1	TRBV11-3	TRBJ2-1	TGTGCCAGCAGCCAACGACAGGGGAGCTCCTACAATGAGCAGTTCTTC	CASSQRQGSSYNEQFF
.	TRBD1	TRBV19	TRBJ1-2	TGTGCCAGTAGTAACCCACCGGGACAGGGTACCTACACCTTC	CASSNPPGQGTYTF
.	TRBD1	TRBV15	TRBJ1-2	TGTGCCACCAGCAGAGGAGACAGGGTCGCTCGGGGCTACACCTTC	CATSRGDRVARGYTF
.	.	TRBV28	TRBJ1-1	TGTGCCAGCAGTTTCTGGGGATTGCAGAACACTGAAGCTTTCTTT	CASSFWGLQNTEAFF
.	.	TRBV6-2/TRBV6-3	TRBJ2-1	TGTGCCAGCAGTTACTCCTCTCTTCGAATATACAATGAGCAGTTCTTC	CASSYSSLRIYNEQFF
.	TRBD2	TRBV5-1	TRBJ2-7	TGCGCCAGCAGCTCCAGCCTTAGCGGGCCCTACGAGCAGTACTTC	CASSSSLSGPYEQYF
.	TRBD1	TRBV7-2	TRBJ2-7	TGTGCCAGCAGCTTACCAGGACAGGTACTCTACGAGCAGTACTTC	CASSLPGQVLYEQYF
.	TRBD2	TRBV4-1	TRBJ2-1	TGCGCCAGCGCCTTAGGGGAGCGGGATAATGAGCAGTTCTTC	CASALGERDNEQFF
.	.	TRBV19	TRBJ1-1	TGTGCCAGTAGTATGGGCAAGAACACTGAAGCTTTCTTT	CASSMGKNTEAFF
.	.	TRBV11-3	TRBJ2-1	TGTGCCAGCAGCTTAGATAGTGGCGAGCAGTTCTTC	CASSLDSGEQFF
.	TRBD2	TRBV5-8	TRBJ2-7	TGTGCCAGCAGCTTGGGTGGTGCTAGCGGGAGGCCCGTACAGTACTTC	CASSLGGASGRPVQYF
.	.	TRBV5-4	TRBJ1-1	TGTGCCAGCAGCTTACGGGGCCTAATCGGGGAAGCTTTCTTT	CASSLRGLIGEAFF